This TCR beta chain stems from a study of control samples from healthy donors and cancer patients. TCRdb keeps only in-frame clones here, not all; method: immunoSEQ multiplex PCR. The sample holds roughly 28,000 clones, 70% to 80% seen once. Trimming left V 10 bases short and J 0 bases short, with 13 bases between. Germline loops: CDR1 MDHEN, CDR2 SYDVKM. CDR3 length equals 14 residues. This clonotype originated in a man aged 55 to 70 with head and neck cancer. The sequencing sample was made of PBMCs. V and J are TRBV28 and TRBJ1-3, with D hard to call. The CDR3 nucleotides are TGTGCCACCAACCCCCAGGACTCTGGAAACACCATATATTTT. Encoded protein: CATNPQDSGNTIYF.